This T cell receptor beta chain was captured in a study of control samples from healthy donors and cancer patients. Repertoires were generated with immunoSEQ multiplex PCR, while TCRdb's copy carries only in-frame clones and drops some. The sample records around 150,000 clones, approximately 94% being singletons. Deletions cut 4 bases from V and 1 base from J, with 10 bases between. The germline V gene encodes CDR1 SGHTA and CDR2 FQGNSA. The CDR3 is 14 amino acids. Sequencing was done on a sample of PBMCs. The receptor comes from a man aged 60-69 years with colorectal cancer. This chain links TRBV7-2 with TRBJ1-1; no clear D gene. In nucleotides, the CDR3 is TGTGCCAGCAGCTCAGGTAATCAGAACACTGAAGCTTTCTTT. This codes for CASSSGNQNTEAFF.